Listed below are T cell receptor beta chains from one sample, sequenced in a study of shared clonotypes between healthy human individuals. TCRdb keeps only in-frame clones here, not all; method: immunoSEQ multiplex PCR. The data show more than 2 million clones, 95% seen once. The sequenced material came from naive CD4+ T cells sorted from blood. The receptors were sampled from a man aged 18 to 29 in good health. CDR3s include the opening cysteine and the closing phenylalanine or tryptophan. Each record gives: clone size, V gene, J gene, D gene, CDR3 protein, CDR3 DNA. D genes are given only for firm matches. Only some rows state a clone size, as once, few, many or a class for expanded clones.

>NA|TRBV9|TRBJ2-7|NA
CASSVGQSSYEQYF
TGTGCCAGCAGCGTAGGGCAGTCCTCCTACGAGCAGTACTTC
>NA|TRBV7-7|TRBJ2-1|NA
CASSKLVGEQFF
TGTGCTAGCAGCAAACTAGTTGGGGAGCAGTTCTTC
>few|TRBV6-5|TRBJ2-2|TRBD2
CASSWTGLGNTGELFF
TGTGCCAGCAGTTGGACGGGACTAGGGAACACCGGGGAGCTGTTTTTT
>NA|TRBV7-9|TRBJ2-7|NA
CASSPDRSSYEQYF
TGTGCCAGCAGCCCAGACAGGAGCTCCTACGAGCAGTACTTC
>once|TRBV28|TRBJ2-5|TRBD1
CASQFKPSDRGQGETQYF
TGTGCCAGCCAATTTAAGCCCTCGGACAGGGGGCAGGGAGAGACCCAGTACTTC
>NA|TRBV28|TRBJ1-2|NA
CASSLLDGRYGYTF
TGTGCCAGCAGTTTATTAGACGGAAGATATGGCTACACCTTC
>NA|TRBV6-6|TRBJ1-5|NA
CASTDGVKRPQHF
TGTGCCAGCACCGACGGGGTTAAGAGGCCCCAGCATTTT
>NA|TRBV5-4|TRBJ2-7|NA
CASSRQESSYEQYF
TGTGCCAGCAGTAGGCAGGAGAGCTCCTACGAGCAGTACTTC
>NA|TRBV30|TRBJ1-4|NA
CAWRGQGTLTNEKLFF
TGTGCCTGGAGGGGGCAGGGGACCCTCACTAATGAAAAACTGTTTTTT
>NA|TRBV10-3|TRBJ2-3|NA
CAISKNSADLGTDTQYF
TGTGCCATCTCTAAAAACTCGGCGGACCTTGGAACAGATACGCAGTATTTT
>NA|TRBV21-1|TRBJ2-5|NA
CASSKEGGEETQYF
TGTGCCAGCAGCAAAGAAGGAGGGGAAGAGACCCAGTACTTC
>once|TRBV28|TRBJ1-1|TRBD1
CASYIFSQGRGNTEAFF
TGTGCCAGCTACATTTTTTCACAGGGGAGGGGGAACACTGAAGCTTTCTTT
>NA|TRBV29-1|TRBJ1-1|NA
CSAMTDLMNTEAFF
TGCAGCGCGATGACAGACCTCATGAACACTGAAGCTTTCTTT
>NA|TRBV20-1|TRBJ1-1|NA
CSARDQREAFF
TGCAGTGCTAGAGATCAGAGGGAAGCTTTCTTT
>NA|TRBV2|TRBJ1-5|NA
CASSEARLYQPQHF
TGTGCCAGCAGTGAAGCCCGGCTGTATCAGCCCCAGCATTTT
>NA|TRBV6-5|TRBJ1-2|NA
CASTDSGTSGYTF
TGTGCCAGCACGGACAGCGGGACTAGTGGCTACACCTTC
>NA|TRBV5-6|TRBJ2-7|TRBD1
CASSLTGTGKNEQYF
TGTGCCAGCAGCTTAACCGGGACAGGGAAAAACGAGCAGTACTTC
>NA|TRBV2|TRBJ1-6|NA
CASSVLDTNSPLHF
TGTGCCAGCAGTGTTTTGGACACTAATTCACCCCTCCACTTT
>NA|TRBV4-3|TRBJ2-3|NA
CASSVQWMGDTQYF
TGCGCCAGCAGCGTTCAATGGATGGGAGATACGCAGTATTTT
>NA|TRBV2|TRBJ1-5|NA
CASNRDTSFGPQHF
TGTGCCAGCAACAGGGACACCTCTTTTGGGCCCCAGCATTTT
>NA|TRBV7-3|TRBJ2-7|NA
CASSLGGAPYEQYF
TGTGCCAGCAGCTTAGGGGGGGCCCCCTACGAGCAGTACTTC
>NA|TRBV7-2|TRBJ2-7|TRBD2
CASSLGGSLAEQYF
TGTGCCAGCAGCTTAGGCGGGAGTTTGGCCGAGCAGTACTTC
>NA|TRBV5-1|TRBJ2-1|TRBD2
CASSLRRGGNNEQFF
TGCGCCAGCAGCTTGCGGCGGGGGGGCAACAATGAGCAGTTCTTC
>NA|TRBV10-3|TRBJ1-6|TRBD1
CAISRVRDRGNSPLHF
TGTGCCATCAGCAGGGTCCGGGACAGGGGGAATTCACCCCTCCACTTT
>NA|TRBV7-9|TRBJ1-2|NA
CASSSGERRVSYTF
TGTGCCAGCAGCTCTGGCGAACGCAGGGTGAGCTACACCTTC
>once|TRBV5-1|TRBJ1-1|TRBD1
CASSSRTGDNTEAFF
TGCGCCAGCAGCTCAAGGACAGGAGATAACACTGAAGCTTTCTTT
>NA|TRBV5-1|TRBJ2-6|NA
CASSLAANGANVLTF
TGCGCCAGCAGCTTGGCCGCTAACGGGGCCAACGTCCTGACTTTC
>NA|TRBV4-1|TRBJ1-2|NA
CASSRGEGANYGYTF
TGCGCCAGCAGTCGGGGTGAAGGCGCGAACTATGGCTACACCTTC
>NA|TRBV18|TRBJ2-7|TRBD1
CASSPGGTGTYEQYF
TGTGCCAGCTCACCAGGGGGGACAGGGACCTACGAGCAGTACTTC
>NA|TRBV6-1|TRBJ2-7|TRBD1
CASSGTTGDEQYF
TGTGCCAGCAGTGGAACCACAGGGGACGAGCAGTACTTC
>NA|TRBV15|TRBJ2-6|NA
CATSRGQAGANVLTF
TGTGCCACCAGCAGAGGTCAGGCTGGGGCCAACGTCCTGACTTTC
>NA|TRBV5-1|TRBJ1-6|NA
CASSMGLQTLNSPLHF
TGCGCCAGCAGCATGGGCCTGCAGACCCTTAATTCACCCCTCCACTTT
>NA|TRBV27|TRBJ2-7|TRBD1
CASSFTWGTGGYEQYF
TGTGCCAGCAGCTTCACGTGGGGGACAGGGGGCTACGAGCAGTACTTC
>once|TRBV6-6|TRBJ1-2|NA
CASSSKGRERYGYTF
TGTGCCAGCAGTAGTAAGGGCAGGGAACGCTATGGCTACACCTTC
>NA|TRBV30|TRBJ2-7|NA
CAWSLTSEQYF
TGTGCCTGGAGCCTCACTAGCGAGCAGTACTTC
>NA|TRBV6-1|TRBJ1-1|NA
CASRRAQGNTEAFF
TGTGCCAGCCGAAGAGCCCAGGGGAACACTGAAGCTTTCTTT
>NA|TRBV5-4|TRBJ1-6|NA
CASSLSWGNSNSPLHF
TGTGCCAGCAGCTTGAGTTGGGGCAATAGTAATTCACCCCTCCACTTT
>NA|TRBV18|TRBJ2-7|NA
CASSPPRVTTYEQYF
TGTGCCAGCTCACCACCGCGAGTTACCACCTACGAGCAGTACTTC
>once|TRBV7-2|TRBJ2-3|NA
CASSLVLRDTQYF
TGTGCCAGCAGCTTAGTTCTCCGAGATACGCAGTATTTT
>NA|TRBV18|TRBJ2-7|NA
CASSPSRGGSEQYF
TGTGCCAGCTCACCGTCCCGAGGGGGATCCGAGCAGTACTTC
>NA|TRBV6-4|TRBJ2-1|TRBD2
CASSDGTSGRNEQFF
TGTGCCAGCAGTGACGGGACTAGCGGACGGAATGAGCAGTTCTTC
>NA|TRBV11-2|TRBJ1-1|TRBD1
CASSLVTGSEAFF
TGTGCCAGCAGCTTAGTGACAGGGTCTGAAGCTTTCTTT
>once|TRBV5-1|TRBJ2-1|NA
CASSPRTVSYNEQFF
TGCGCCAGCAGCCCGCGGACGGTATCCTACAATGAGCAGTTCTTC
>NA|TRBV7-6|TRBJ2-3|TRBD1
CASSLGGGRGTDTQYF
TGTGCCAGCAGCTTAGGAGGTGGCAGGGGGACAGATACGCAGTATTTT
>NA|TRBV29-1|TRBJ1-6|NA
CSPRQTYSPLHF
TGCAGCCCTCGACAGACTTATTCACCCCTCCACTTT
>NA|TRBV19|TRBJ1-5|TRBD1
CASGTGPNSNQPQHF
TGTGCCAGTGGGACAGGGCCCAATAGCAATCAGCCCCAGCATTTT
>few|TRBV30|TRBJ2-1|NA
CAWSPVYEQFF
TGTGCCTGGAGTCCTGTCTATGAACAGTTCTTC
>NA|TRBV7-3|TRBJ2-7|NA
CASSPTAVQGYEQYF
TGTGCCAGCAGCCCGACCGCGGTCCAAGGGTACGAGCAGTACTTC
>NA|TRBV9|TRBJ1-1|NA
CASSVVHESIMNTEAFF
TGTGCCAGCAGCGTAGTCCACGAATCGATAATGAACACTGAAGCTTTCTTT
>NA|TRBV4-3|TRBJ2-2|TRBD1
CASSQVPTGMNTGELFF
TGCGCCAGCAGCCAAGTCCCGACAGGGATGAACACCGGGGAGCTGTTTTTT
>NA|TRBV19|TRBJ2-5|NA
CATDGGAKTQYF
TGTGCCACGGACGGCGGGGCTAAGACCCAGTACTTC
>NA|TRBV10-3|TRBJ2-3|TRBD2
CAISLGGDYRPDTQYF
TGTGCCATCAGTCTGGGGGGGGACTACCGTCCCGATACGCAGTATTTT
>NA|TRBV7-6|TRBJ2-3|NA
CASSADPLVFGTQYF
TGTGCCAGCTCTGCGGACCCCCTGGTTTTTGGTACGCAGTATTTT
>NA|TRBV9|TRBJ2-3|TRBD2
CASSVGSSGASTDTQYF
TGTGCCAGCAGCGTAGGCTCTAGCGGAGCTAGCACAGATACGCAGTATTTT
>NA|TRBV19|TRBJ1-3|TRBD1
CASSPGTASGNTIYF
TGTGCCAGTAGTCCTGGGACAGCCTCTGGAAACACCATATATTTT